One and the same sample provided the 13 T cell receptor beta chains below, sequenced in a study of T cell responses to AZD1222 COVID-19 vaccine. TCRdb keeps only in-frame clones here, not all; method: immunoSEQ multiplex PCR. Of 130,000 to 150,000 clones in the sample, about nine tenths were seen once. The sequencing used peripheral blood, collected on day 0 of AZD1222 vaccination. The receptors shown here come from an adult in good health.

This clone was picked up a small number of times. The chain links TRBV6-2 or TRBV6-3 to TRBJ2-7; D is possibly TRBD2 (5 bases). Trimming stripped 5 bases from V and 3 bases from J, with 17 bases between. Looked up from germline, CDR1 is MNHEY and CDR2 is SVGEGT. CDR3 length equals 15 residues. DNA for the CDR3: TGTGCCAGCAGTCCCCCTGGGCGAGGGCACTACGAGCAGTACTTC. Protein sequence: CASSPPGRGHYEQYF.

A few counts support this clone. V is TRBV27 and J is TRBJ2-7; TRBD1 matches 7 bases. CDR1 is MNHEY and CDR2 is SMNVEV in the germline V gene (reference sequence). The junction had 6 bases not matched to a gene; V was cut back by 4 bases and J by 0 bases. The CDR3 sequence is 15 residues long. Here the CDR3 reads CASSSQGPFSYEQYF. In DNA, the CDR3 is TGTGCCAGCAGTTCACAGGGGCCCTTCTCCTACGAGCAGTACTTC.

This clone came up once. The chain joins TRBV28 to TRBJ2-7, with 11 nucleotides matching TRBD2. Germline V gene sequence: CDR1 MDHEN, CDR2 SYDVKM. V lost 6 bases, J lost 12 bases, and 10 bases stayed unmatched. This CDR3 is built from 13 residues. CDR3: CASRGTSGPGRYF. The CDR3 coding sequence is TGTGCCAGCAGGGGGACTAGCGGCCCCGGCCGGTACTTC.

Here the CDR3 DNA reads TGTGCCAGTAACCGGGGGAGCACTGAAGCTTTCTTT. Translated, it gives CASNRGSTEAFF. The chain uses TRBV19 and TRBJ1-1; possible D gene TRBD1, 5 bases. The CDR3 is 12 residues long. Trimming removed 7 bases at V and 4 bases at J, with 10 bases between. Germline values: CDR1 LNHDA, CDR2 SQIVND (reference sequence).

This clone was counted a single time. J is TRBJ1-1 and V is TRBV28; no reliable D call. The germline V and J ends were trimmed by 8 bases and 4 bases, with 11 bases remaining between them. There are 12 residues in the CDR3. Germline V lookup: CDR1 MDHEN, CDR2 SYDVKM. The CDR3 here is CASRVFGTEAFF. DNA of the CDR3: TGTGCCAGCCGGGTGTTTGGCACTGAAGCTTTCTTT.

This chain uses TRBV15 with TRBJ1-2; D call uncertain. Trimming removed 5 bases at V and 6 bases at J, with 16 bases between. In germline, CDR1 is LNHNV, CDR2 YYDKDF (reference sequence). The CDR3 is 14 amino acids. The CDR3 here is CATSSRLTGHGYTF. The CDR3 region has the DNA TGTGCCACCAGCTCTCGACTGACTGGACATGGCTACACCTTC.

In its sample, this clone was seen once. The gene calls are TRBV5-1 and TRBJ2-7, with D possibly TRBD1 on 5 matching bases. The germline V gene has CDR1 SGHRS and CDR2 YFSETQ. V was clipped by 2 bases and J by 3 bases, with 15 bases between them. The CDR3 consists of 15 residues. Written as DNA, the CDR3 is TGCGCCAGCAGCTTTTCCTCGGACACGGGCTACGAGCAGTACTTC. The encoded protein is CASSFSSDTGYEQYF.

CDR3 nucleotides: TGTGCCAGCAGCTTAGTGGGGTACCAAGAGACCCAGTACTTC. Amino acids: CASSLVGYQETQYF. This chain uses TRBV7-9 with TRBJ2-5; D is unresolved. The V end was cut by 1 base, the J end by 0 bases, with 6 bases between. CDR3 size: 14 residues. Germline V gene sequence: CDR1 SEHNR, CDR2 FQNEAQ (reference sequence). Using reference TRBV7-9 and TRBJ2-5 for the parts outside the CDR3, the full variable domain is DTGVSQNPRHKITKRGQNVTFRCDPISEHNRLYWYRQTLGQGPEFLTYFQNEAQLEKSRLLSDRFSAERPKGSFSTLEIQRTEQGDSAMYLCASSLVGYQETQYFGPGTRLLVL.

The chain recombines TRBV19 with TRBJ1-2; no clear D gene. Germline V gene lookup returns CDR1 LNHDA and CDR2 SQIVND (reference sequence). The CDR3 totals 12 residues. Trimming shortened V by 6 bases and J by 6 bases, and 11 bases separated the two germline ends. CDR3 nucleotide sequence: TGTGCCAGTAGCACCCGGGCGGATGGCTACACCTTC. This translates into CASSTRADGYTF.

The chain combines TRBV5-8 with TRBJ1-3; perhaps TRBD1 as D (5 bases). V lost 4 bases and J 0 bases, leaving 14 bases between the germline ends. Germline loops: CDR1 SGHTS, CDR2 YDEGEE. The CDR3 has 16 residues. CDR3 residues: CASSALGGGSGNTIYF. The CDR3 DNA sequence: TGTGCCAGCAGCGCCCTTGGGGGAGGCTCTGGAAACACCATATATTTT.

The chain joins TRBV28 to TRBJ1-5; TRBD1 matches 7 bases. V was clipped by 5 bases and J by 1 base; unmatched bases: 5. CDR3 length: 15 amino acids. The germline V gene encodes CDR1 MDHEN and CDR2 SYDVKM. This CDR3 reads CASSLRGPSNQPQHF. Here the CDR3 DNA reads TGTGCCAGCAGTCTTAGGGGGCCGAGCAATCAGCCCCAGCATTTT.

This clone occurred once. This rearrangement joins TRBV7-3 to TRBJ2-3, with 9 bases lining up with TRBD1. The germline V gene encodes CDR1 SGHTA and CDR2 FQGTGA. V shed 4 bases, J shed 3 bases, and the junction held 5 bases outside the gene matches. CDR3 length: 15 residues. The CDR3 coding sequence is TGTGCCAGCAGCTCAACAGGGGGCAGAACAGATACGCAGTATTTT. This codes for CASSSTGGRTDTQYF. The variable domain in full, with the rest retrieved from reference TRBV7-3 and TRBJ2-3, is GAGVSQTPSNKVTEKGKYVELRCDPISGHTALYWYRQSLGQGPEFLIYFQGTGAADDSGLPNDRFFAVRPEGSVSTLKIQRTERGDSAVYLCASSSTGGRTDTQYFGPGTRLTVL.

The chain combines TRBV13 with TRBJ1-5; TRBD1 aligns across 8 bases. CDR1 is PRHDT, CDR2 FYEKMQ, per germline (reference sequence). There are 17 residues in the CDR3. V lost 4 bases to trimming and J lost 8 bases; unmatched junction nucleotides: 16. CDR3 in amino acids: CASSSNSQGGIGEPQHF. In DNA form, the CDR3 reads TGTGCCAGCAGCTCCAATTCACAGGGGGGAATTGGTGAGCCCCAGCATTTT.